This TCR beta chain was captured in a study of naive and memory T cell subsets. Treatment: skin biopsy from saline-injected control site (resident skin T cells). Unsorted total RNA, roughly 1 to 1000 ng, was DNase treated before reverse transcription. J was trimmed by 1 base and V by 4 bases; bases with no gene match: 8. The CDR3 is made up of 19 amino acids. Germline V gene data show CDR1 as MGHRA and CDR2 as YSYEKL. The SP2 primer and nested alpha and beta constant region primers amplified ligated cDNA in four rounds. TCRdb reprocessed the UMI-ligation and nested PCR reads with MiXCR, giving one entry per CDR3 protein. The sample yields roughly 2,000 distinct CDR3 sequences, roughly 4.1% seen once. Study-level findings and limits: Both skin biopsy types reportedly yielded TCRs, tuberculin sites far more.

This clonotype was recorded at least ten times. Its target is unknown. This sequence was found in an adult in good health. The chain employs TRBV4-1 and TRBJ2-1, with 15 bases fitting TRBD2. This specimen consisted of skin, obtained from a saline injection site in the skin. CDR3 bases: TGCGCCAGCAGCCCCCTAGGACTAGCGGGAGGGAAATCCTACAATGAGCAGTTCTTC. This gives the protein CASSPLGLAGGKSYNEQFF.